The 18 T cell receptor beta chains listed next were all sequenced from one sample in a study of blood T cells in healthy people across ages. PCR was performed a second time for 7 to 11 cycles using a sample-barcoded 5' primer and a J-beta primer mix. TCRdb independently ran MiXCR on the 5' RACE reads; one entry per CDR3 protein. The repertoire has some 670,000 distinct CDR3 sequences, approximately 52% of them found once; the top ten carry about 14%. Sequencing used blood. All receptors derive from a woman aged 80 or over in good health.

The gene calls are TRBV29-1 and TRBJ2-4; D not certain. The DNA end is a closer match to TRBJ2-7, so the J assignment may be wrong. Germline CDR1 is SQVTM and CDR2 is ANQGSEA. This CDR3 has 13 amino acids. The CDR3 region has the DNA TGCAGCGTTGAAGGGCAGAACAGATGCGAGCAGTACTTC. Translation: CSVEGQNRCEQYF.

This clonotype was found once. This chain connects TRBV28 to TRBJ2-4; possibly TRBD2 for D (5 bases). The CDR3 consists of 15 residues. The germline gives CDR1 MDHEN, CDR2 SYDVKM. V shed 6 bases and J shed 0 bases, with 12 bases lying between them. The CDR3 bases are TGTGCCAGCAGGGATAGCGAGCCAGCCAAAAACATTCAGTACTTC. It yields the protein CASRDSEPAKNIQYF.

Concerning this clonotype itself: The junction does not match germline at one end; this may be a read error. Written as DNA, the CDR3 is TGCGCCAGCAGTCCCTCGACTAGCGGGAGGGCCTACGAGCAGTACTTC. It is translated as CASSPSTSGRAYEQYF. V gene TRBV12-3 or TRBV12-4 combines with J gene TRBJ2-7; TRBD2 matches at 14 bases. CDR3 size: 16 residues.

This clonotype has a handful of counts. The chain links TRBV5-1 to TRBJ1-5; TRBD1 might be the D (6 bases). Trimming took 3 bases from V and 2 from J, leaving 12 bases between them. Germline V lookup: CDR1 SGHRS, CDR2 YFSETQ. The CDR3 loop spans 15 amino acids. CDR3 loop: CASSSVGGGNQPQHF. Here the CDR3 DNA reads TGCGCCAGCAGCTCAGTAGGGGGTGGCAATCAGCCCCAGCATTTT.

This clonotype was detected once. The chain has TRBV5-8 and TRBJ2-1; 9 nucleotides line up with TRBD1. The V gene's germline CDR1 is SGHTS and CDR2 YDEGEE. Losses at the gene ends were 4 bases for V and 3 bases for J; bases not matched to a gene: 5. This CDR3 is built from 15 residues. The CDR3 is CASSEGQGRYNEQFF. The CDR3 DNA follows: TGTGCCAGCAGCGAGGGACAGGGTCGCTACAATGAGCAGTTCTTC.

The V gene is TRBV12-3 or TRBV12-4, the J gene TRBJ1-5; D possibly corresponds to TRBD1 (5 bases). The CDR3 has 13 amino acids. V was clipped by 1 base and J by 11 bases, with 12 bases between them. This chain's CDR3 is CASSLVGESAQHF. The CDR3 nucleotides read TGTGCCAGCAGTTTAGTGGGGGAATCGGCCCAGCATTTT.

V usage is TRBV7-9 and J usage is TRBJ2-6; D may match TRBD1 or TRBD2 (6 bases each). From germline, CDR1 is SEHNR and CDR2 FQNEAQ (reference sequence). Trimming took 3 bases from V and 3 from J, leaving 12 bases between them. This CDR3 spans 16 amino acids. The DNA of the CDR3 is TGTGCCAGCAGCTTCCCGGGGGCGGATGGGGCCAACGTCCTGACTTTC. Translated: CASSFPGADGANVLTF.

The chain combines TRBV9 with TRBJ1-2, with D hard to call. CDR3 length equals 11 residues. V shed 6 bases and J shed 4 bases, with 7 bases lying between them. The germline V gene has CDR1 SGDLS and CDR2 YYNGEE. CDR3 coding DNA: TGTGCCAGCAACAGCTTCTATGGCTACACCTTC. Translated: CASNSFYGYTF.

J is TRBJ2-3 and V is TRBV20-1, with 11 bases aligning to TRBD2. V lost 0 bases, J lost 6 bases, and 5 bases stayed unmatched. CDR3 length equals 15 residues. Germline assignment: CDR1 DFQATT and CDR2 SNEGSKA (reference sequence). The CDR3 sequence: CSARESASGGDTQYF. The CDR3 DNA follows: TGCAGTGCTAGAGAATCGGCTAGCGGGGGGGATACGCAGTATTTT.

As to this clonotype: At one of its ends the junction is not consistent with the germline gene, which may arise from a read error. CDR3 DNA: TGTGCCAGTAGCTCTGGGACTTTGTTGGTCTATGGCTACACCTTC. Translating it yields CASSSGTLLVYGYTF. This sequence joins TRBV7-2 and TRBJ1-2, with TRBD1 as a possible D gene (5 bases). The CDR3 is made up of 15 amino acids. CDR1 and CDR2 from the germline V gene are SGHTA and FQGNSA.

The chain carries TRBV30 and TRBJ1-1; 8 bases fit TRBD1. The length of the CDR3 is 15 residues. Germline values: CDR1 GTSNPN, CDR2 SVGIG (reference sequence). Losses at the gene ends were 2 bases for V and 7 bases for J; bases not matched to a gene: 12. The CDR3 sequence is CAWSPGSGGAVEAFF. The CDR3 DNA reads TGTGCCTGGAGTCCCGGATCAGGGGGCGCGGTTGAAGCTTTCTTT. The full variable domain, completed using reference TRBV30 and TRBJ1-1, is SQTIHQWPATLVQPVGSPLSLECTVEGTSNPNLYWYRQAAGRGLQLLFYSVGIGQISSEVPQNLSASRPQDRQFILSSKKLLLSDSGFYLCAWSPGSGGAVEAFFGQGTRLTVV.

This clonotype was detected many times. The V and J genes are TRBV18 and TRBJ2-1; 9 nucleotides match TRBD2. The length of the CDR3 is 16 residues. Germline V CDR1 and CDR2: KGHSH, LQKENI. J gave up 10 bases and V 6 bases, and 16 bases lay outside the gene matches. In nucleotides, the CDR3 is TGTGCCAGCTCCCCAACCGGAGGCGGGAGGGCCAACGAGCAGTTCTTC. This encodes CASSPTGGGRANEQFF.

There are a few counts of this clonotype. A much more abundant neighbour one base away suggests this may be a read error. The chain is built from TRBV29-1 and TRBJ2-3; possible D gene TRBD1, 6 bases. Per the germline V gene, CDR1 is SQVTM and CDR2 is ANQGSEA. V was shortened by 8 bases and J by 1 base, with 13 bases between the two germline ends. The CDR3 spans 13 residues. This CDR3 is CSPQGPGTDTQYF. CDR3 sequence (DNA): TGCAGCCCACAGGGTCCCGGCACAGATACGCAGTATTTT.

This chain uses TRBV5-5 with TRBJ2-2; 7 bases align to TRBD2. V was clipped by 0 bases and J by 0 bases; unmatched bases: 5. CDR3 length equals 17 residues. Germline assignment: CDR1 SGHKS and CDR2 YYEKEE (reference sequence). The DNA for the CDR3 is TGTGCCAGCAGCTTGGCCGGGAGGCTAGCGAACACCGGGGAGCTGTTTTTT. This gives the protein CASSLAGRLANTGELFF.

Ten or more counts support this clonotype. This rearrangement joins TRBV7-8 to TRBJ2-3; possibly TRBD2 for D (7 bases). Trimming took off 3 bases at V and 3 bases at J, with 16 bases between the two ends. This CDR3 is 16 amino acids long. Germline CDR1 SGHVS, CDR2 FQNEAQ. In DNA form, the CDR3 reads TGTGCCAGCAGCTTGGGGGGGGCCGGGATTACAGATACGCAGTATTTT. Its translation: CASSLGGAGITDTQYF.

This clonotype has a count of ten or more. The gene calls are TRBV4-1 and TRBJ1-2; 7 bases are a match to TRBD1. The CDR3 extends over 14 amino acids. Germline V gives CDR1 MGHRA, CDR2 YSYEKL. The V segment lost 5 bases and the J segment 7 bases; nucleotides outside the gene matches: 10. DNA for the CDR3: TGCGCCAGCAGCTTAGACAGGGACTCGTCTGGCTACACCTTC. Amino acids: CASSLDRDSSGYTF.

The chain uses TRBV25-1 and TRBJ1-1, with D uncertain. With 6 bases removed from V and 8 bases from J, the gap between germline ends came to 16 bases. The length of the CDR3 is 13 residues. The germline V gene encodes CDR1 MGHDK and CDR2 SYGVNS. The CDR3 reads CASRGDSPWEAFF. The CDR3 nucleotides are TGTGCCAGCAGAGGTGATTCCCCATGGGAAGCTTTCTTT.

The J gene is TRBJ2-1, the V gene TRBV5-4; a possible D gene is TRBD2 (6 bases). The J call is uncertain, as TRBJ2-7 better fits the DNA end. In germline, CDR1 is SGHNT, CDR2 YYREEE (reference sequence). This CDR3 is built from 16 residues. The CDR3 loop reads CASSLTGEKAYNEQYF. The CDR3 DNA follows: TGTGCCAGCAGCTTGACGGGGGAGAAAGCCTACAATGAGCAGTACTTC.